This is a list of T cell receptor beta chains from one sample in a study of blood T cell repertoires in COVID-19. The assay was immunoSEQ multiplex PCR, and TCRdb's table has in-frame clones only and misses some. The sample holds about 320,000 clones, 90% to 95% seen once. Sequenced material: PBMCs or T cells enriched from blood (not recorded which). Receptors originate from a woman under 40 who had been exposed to COVID-19. Each CDR3 is given without its conserved first and last residue. A D gene is named only where the DNA matches it firmly.

V,D,J,CDR3
TRBV14,NA,TRBJ2-4,ASSQVVEGNIQY
TRBV4-2,NA,TRBJ2-1,ASSQVGQHNEQF
TRBV27,TRBD1,TRBJ1-3,ASGRTGTGGNTIY
TRBV5-1,NA,TRBJ1-4,ASSDGQPREKLF
TRBV7-9,NA,TRBJ2-3,ASSQFGLSTDTQY
TRBV24-1,NA,TRBJ2-5,ATSDSRGQETQY
TRBV27,NA,TRBJ1-5,ASSLHQPQH
TRBV6-5,TRBD2,TRBJ2-7,ASSYSSGGSYEQY
TRBV7-3,TRBD1,TRBJ1-1,ASSLGTEMNTEAF
TRBV5-1,NA,TRBJ2-7,ASSPRKPYEQY
TRBV7-2,NA,TRBJ1-1,ATSATPGTEAF
TRBV29-1,NA,TRBJ1-1,SVERAGANTEAF
TRBV10-3,NA,TRBJ1-2,AISPDRDYGYT
TRBV6-4,NA,TRBJ1-2,ASRATVGARRSGYT
TRBV4-1,NA,TRBJ1-2,ASSQDRDIGYT
TRBV3-1/TRBV3-2,TRBD1,TRBJ2-7,ASSQVIVRTGKSYEQY
TRBV3-1/TRBV3-2,NA,TRBJ2-2,ASSQFATGELF
TRBV13,TRBD1,TRBJ1-3,ASSGQGQGINTIY
TRBV27,NA,TRBJ1-2,ASSPGAGRVFGYT
TRBV9,NA,TRBJ1-4,ASSVMGAGAEKLF
TRBV5-1,TRBD1,TRBJ1-1,ASSPGQGNTEAF
TRBV6-5,NA,TRBJ2-2,ASSLTVTGELF
TRBV13,NA,TRBJ1-2,ASSYYSGYT